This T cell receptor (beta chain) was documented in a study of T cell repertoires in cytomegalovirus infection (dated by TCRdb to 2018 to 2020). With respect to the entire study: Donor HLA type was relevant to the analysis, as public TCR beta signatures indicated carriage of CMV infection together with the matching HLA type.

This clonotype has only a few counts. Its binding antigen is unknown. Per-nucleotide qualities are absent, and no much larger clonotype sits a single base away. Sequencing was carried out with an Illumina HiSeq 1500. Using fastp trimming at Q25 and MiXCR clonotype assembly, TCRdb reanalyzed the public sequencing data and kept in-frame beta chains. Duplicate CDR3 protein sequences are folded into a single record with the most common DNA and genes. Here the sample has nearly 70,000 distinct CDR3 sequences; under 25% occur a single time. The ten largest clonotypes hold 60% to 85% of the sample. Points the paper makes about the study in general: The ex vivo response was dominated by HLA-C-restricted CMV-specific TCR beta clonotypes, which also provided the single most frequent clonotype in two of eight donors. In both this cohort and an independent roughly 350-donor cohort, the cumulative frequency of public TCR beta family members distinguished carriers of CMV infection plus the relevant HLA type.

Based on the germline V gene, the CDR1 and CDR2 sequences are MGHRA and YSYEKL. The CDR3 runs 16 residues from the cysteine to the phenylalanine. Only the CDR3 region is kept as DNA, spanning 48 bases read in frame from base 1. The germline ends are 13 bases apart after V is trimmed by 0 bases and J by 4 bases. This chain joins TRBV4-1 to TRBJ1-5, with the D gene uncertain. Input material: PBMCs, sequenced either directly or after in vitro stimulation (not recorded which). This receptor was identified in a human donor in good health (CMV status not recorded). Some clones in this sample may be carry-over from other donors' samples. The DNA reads TGCGCCAGCAGCCAAGATATGGGCGGTGGGAATCAGCCCCAGCATTTT. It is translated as CASSQDMGGGNQPQHF.